One and the same sample provided the 20 T cell receptor beta chains below, sequenced in a study of control samples from healthy donors and cancer patients. The method was immunoSEQ multiplex PCR; TCRdb's version includes in-frame clones alone and lacks a portion of them. The sample includes 150,000 to 200,000 clones, approximately 96% seen only once; the top ten take around 8.5%. Sequenced input: blood. These receptors were obtained from a woman in her thirties or forties in good health.

CDR3 loop: CAWRGQGFNYGYTF. The CDR3 DNA reads as TGTGCCTGGAGGGGACAGGGTTTTAACTATGGCTACACCTTC. The chain links TRBV30 to TRBJ1-2; TRBD1 agrees at 9 bases. V gave up 3 bases and J gave up 1 base; unmatched junction bases: 3. CDR1 and CDR2 from the germline V gene are GTSNPN and SVGIG (reference sequence). This CDR3 is built from 14 residues.

The genes are TRBV5-4 and TRBJ2-3; D might be TRBD2 (6 bases). The V gene lost 2 bases and the J gene lost 4 bases, with 14 bases spanning the gap. CDR3 length equals 15 residues. The germline CDR1 and CDR2 sequences are SGHNT and YYREEE (reference sequence). The CDR3 protein is CASSLAGPTPDTQYF. The CDR3 DNA is TGTGCCAGCAGCTTAGCGGGTCCAACACCAGATACGCAGTATTTT. The full variable domain, completed using reference TRBV5-4 and TRBJ2-3, is ETGVTQSPTHLIKTRGQQVTLRCSSQSGHNTVSWYQQALGQGPQFIFQYYREEENGRGNFPPRFSGLQFPNYSSELNVNALELDDSALYLCASSLAGPTPDTQYFGPGTRLTVL.

The V and J genes are TRBV12-5 and TRBJ2-6; D may be TRBD1 (6 bases). This CDR3 spans 18 amino acids. Trimming removed 6 bases from V and 0 bases from J, with 18 bases in between. CDR1 LGHNT and CDR2 FRNRAP come from the germline V gene. CDR3 residues: CASGGPGHPSSGANVLTF. CDR3 bases: TGTGCTAGTGGGGGACCGGGACACCCTAGCTCTGGGGCCAACGTCCTGACTTTC.

This rearrangement joins TRBV6-5 to TRBJ2-5; D possibly uses TRBD1 or TRBD2 (5 bases each). The CDR3 length is 14 residues. Trimming pared 6 bases from V and 9 bases from J, leaving 20 bases between. Germline-derived CDR1 and CDR2 are MNHEY and SVGAGI. In DNA, the CDR3 is TGTGCCAGCAGCTATGGGACGGCCGGCGAGGCCCAGTACTTC. Its translation is CASSYGTAGEAQYF.

This clone occurred a few times. V and J are TRBV6-5 and TRBJ1-1; D unresolved. The V end lost 7 bases, the J end lost 6 bases, and 9 bases lay between the germline ends. The CDR3 extends over 11 amino acids. The germline V gene has CDR1 MNHEY and CDR2 SVGAGI. CDR3 sequence reads: CASIRQAEAFF. CDR3 nucleotides: TGTGCCAGCATTAGGCAGGCTGAAGCTTTCTTT.

The chain links TRBV19 to TRBJ2-4; D gene unclear. V lost 0 bases to trimming and J lost 6 bases, with 3 bases between them. Per germline, CDR1 LNHDA and CDR2 SQIVND (reference sequence). There are 12 residues in the CDR3. Written as DNA, the CDR3 is TGTGCCAGTAGTATAGAGAGAAACATTCAGTACTTC. As protein: CASSIERNIQYF. Together with reference TRBV19 and TRBJ2-4, the CDR3 gives the full variable domain: DGGITQSPKYLFRKEGQNVTLSCEQNLNHDAMYWYRQDPGQGLRLIYYSQIVNDFQKGDIAEGYSVSREKKESFPLTVTSAQKNPTAFYLCASSIERNIQYFGAGTRLSVL.

CDR3: CATSDYRSNQPQHF. CDR3 in DNA: TGTGCCACCAGTGATTATAGGAGCAATCAGCCCCAGCATTTT. The rearrangement links TRBV24-1 to TRBJ1-5; D call uncertain. In germline, CDR1 is KGHDR, CDR2 SFDVKD. This CDR3 contains 14 residues. Deletions cut 2 bases from V and 1 base from J, with 5 bases between.

This chain links TRBV10-3 with TRBJ1-1; the D gene is possibly TRBD1 (6 bases). Trimming stripped 7 bases from V and 2 bases from J, with 14 bases between. Germline V CDR1 and CDR2: ENHRY, SYGVKD. The CDR3 is made up of 14 amino acids. The CDR3 nucleotides are TGTGCCATCATGAGGACAGAGACTAACACTGAAGCTTTCTTT. This sequence encodes CAIMRTETNTEAFF.

The chain recombines TRBV7-2 with TRBJ2-1; D gene ambiguous. The V gene lost 0 bases and the J gene lost 2 bases, with 5 bases spanning the gap. Germline loops: CDR1 SGHTA, CDR2 FQGNSA. This CDR3 spans 14 amino acids. CDR3 sequence reads: CASSLAGAYNEQFF. In DNA form, the CDR3 reads TGTGCCAGCAGCTTAGCGGGCGCCTACAATGAGCAGTTCTTC.

This sequence joins TRBV7-9 and TRBJ2-5; tentatively, D is TRBD2 (6 bases). CDR1 and CDR2 (germline): SEHNR, FQNEAQ (reference sequence). Trimming removed 5 bases from V and 2 bases from J, with 12 bases in between. The CDR3 runs to 14 residues. For the CDR3, the DNA is TGTGCCAGCAGCCCCGAGGCGGGGCAAGAGACCCAGTACTTC. It is translated as CASSPEAGQETQYF. Full variable domain (missing parts from reference TRBV7-9 and TRBJ2-5): DTGVSQNPRHKITKRGQNVTFRCDPISEHNRLYWYRQTLGQGPEFLTYFQNEAQLEKSRLLSDRFSAERPKGSFSTLEIQRTEQGDSAMYLCASSPEAGQETQYFGPGTRLLVL.

This clone was seen a single time. This chain links TRBV12-5 with TRBJ2-3; 11 nucleotides match TRBD1. V was clipped by 6 bases and J by 4 bases; unmatched bases: 6. The length of the CDR3 is 15 residues. CDR1 and CDR2 from the germline V gene are LGHNT and FRNRAP. For the CDR3, the DNA is TGTGCTAGTGGAGGGACAGGGGGTAGCCCAGATACGCAGTATTTT. Its translation is CASGGTGGSPDTQYF.

This chain joins TRBV27 and TRBJ1-2; D might be TRBD1 (6 bases). This CDR3 has 19 residues. V was pared by 5 bases and J by 5 bases, with 30 bases between. The germline V gene has CDR1 MNHEY and CDR2 SMNVEV (reference sequence). The chain's CDR3 is CASSRKGGRDVMVVYGYTF. CDR3 DNA: TGTGCCAGCAGTCGGAAAGGGGGACGGGACGTCATGGTGGTTTATGGCTACACCTTC.

In its sample, this clone was seen once. V is TRBV5-1 and J is TRBJ2-3, with 8 bases matching TRBD2. The CDR3 loop spans 17 amino acids. The germline CDR1 and CDR2 sequences are SGHRS and YFSETQ. V dropped 4 bases and J dropped 3; count of bases not matched to a gene: 13. The CDR3 coding sequence is TGCGCCAGCAGCCGGGGGGGCTCCGTCAGCCGAACAGATACGCAGTATTTT. Protein product: CASSRGGSVSRTDTQYF.

The J gene is TRBJ2-7, the V gene TRBV18, with TRBD1 matching over 8 bases. The CDR3 sequence is 14 residues long. Germline CDR1 KGHSH, CDR2 LQKENI. V shed 6 bases and J 3 bases; nucleotides not matched to a gene: 7. The CDR3 spells CASSAGTGVYEQYF. CDR3 DNA sequence: TGTGCCAGCTCGGCCGGGACAGGTGTCTACGAGCAGTACTTC. The entire variable domain, with the rest obtained from reference TRBV18 and TRBJ2-7, is as follows: NAGVMQNPRHLVRRRGQEARLRCSPMKGHSHVYWYRQLPEEGLKFMVYLQKENIIDESGMPKERFSAEFPKEGPSILRIQQVVRGDSAAYFCASSAGTGVYEQYFGPGTRLTVT.

The gene calls are TRBV29-1 and TRBJ2-2, with 9 bases identical to TRBD1. CDR1 and CDR2 from the germline V gene are SQVTM and ANQGSEA. The CDR3 contains 14 residues. The V gene end was trimmed by 6 bases and the J gene end by 8 bases; junction bases not matched to a gene: 10. Written as DNA, the CDR3 is TGCAGCGTATTACCGGGACAGGGAGTGGGGGAGCTGTTTTTT. Protein: CSVLPGQGVGELFF.

This chain joins TRBV5-1 and TRBJ1-1, with D uncertain. The CDR3 has 14 amino acids. Per the germline V gene, CDR1 is SGHRS and CDR2 is YFSETQ. Trimming pared 5 bases from V and 1 base from J, leaving 12 bases between. CDR3 sequence reads: CASSAVDQNTEAFF. The CDR3 nucleotides are TGCGCCAGCAGTGCCGTAGACCAGAACACTGAAGCTTTCTTT.

This chain connects TRBV6-2 or TRBV6-3 to TRBJ2-4; 9 nucleotides agree with TRBD1. The germline V gene encodes CDR1 MNHEY and CDR2 SVGEGT. The CDR3 is 19 residues long. The V gene end was trimmed by 6 bases and the J gene end by 0 bases; junction bases not matched to a gene: 15. This CDR3 reads CASSPNRDRVGTAKNIQYF. CDR3 nucleotides: TGTGCCAGCAGCCCTAACCGGGACAGGGTTGGCACAGCCAAAAACATTCAGTACTTC.

The chain is built from TRBV19 and TRBJ1-1; D is perhaps TRBD1 (6 bases). Germline CDR1 is LNHDA and CDR2 is SQIVND (reference sequence). Between the trimmed V and J ends, which lost 2 bases and 4 bases, there was a span of 20 bases. CDR3 size: 17 residues. The CDR3 sequence is CASSIYRGGRTGTEAFF. In DNA form, the CDR3 reads TGTGCCAGTAGTATATATCGCGGGGGCAGGACTGGCACTGAAGCTTTCTTT.

The chain links TRBV4-2 to TRBJ1-5, with D hard to call. V lost 0 bases, J lost 7 bases, and 13 bases lay in between. This CDR3 is built from 15 residues. The germline V gene encodes CDR1 LGHNA and CDR2 YNFKEQ. The CDR3 region has the DNA TGTGCCAGCAGCCAAGATTCGGGTCGGGTCCAGCCCCAGCATTTT. It translates to CASSQDSGRVQPQHF.

The chain couples TRBV5-6 to TRBJ1-6; maybe TRBD1 (6 bases). This CDR3 contains 16 residues. Germline CDR1 SGHDT, CDR2 YYEEEE. V lost 7 bases and J 10 bases, leaving 24 bases between the germline ends. Here the CDR3 reads CASWEGDMGPQSPLHF. The CDR3 DNA reads TGTGCCAGCTGGGAGGGGGATATGGGCCCACAATCACCCCTCCACTTT.